One and the same sample provided the 20 T cell receptor beta chains below, sequenced in a study of blood T cell repertoires in COVID-19. TCRdb keeps only in-frame clones here, not all; method: immunoSEQ multiplex PCR. The table records some 130,000 clones, roughly 75% of them present only once. Sequencing was carried out using PBMCs or T cells enriched from blood (not recorded which). All receptors come from a woman aged 45-65 years who had recovered from COVID-19.

This sequence joins TRBV28 and TRBJ1-5, with 7 bases fitting TRBD1. Per the germline V gene, CDR1 is MDHEN and CDR2 is SYDVKM. The V and J ends lost 5 bases and 5 bases, in that order; junction bases with no gene match: 12. The CDR3 contains 16 residues. CDR3 nucleotides: TGTGCCAGCAGTCCCCTTCGACAGGGCGCGGATCAGCCCCAGCATTTT. This encodes CASSPLRQGADQPQHF.

The J gene is TRBJ2-7, the V gene TRBV21-1; the D call TRBD1 from the table was never checked on the DNA. TRBV21-1 is recorded as a pseudogene. The CDR3 totals 14 residues. This CDR3 is CASSSGQGPYEQYF. CDR3 in DNA: TGTGCCAGCAGCTCGGGACAGGGGCCCTACGAGCAGTACTTC.

Only a few counts were recorded for this clone. The sample holds other DNA sequences that translate to the same CDR3. V and J are TRBV19 and TRBJ1-1; 9 positions match TRBD1. The germline gives CDR1 LNHDA, CDR2 SQIVND (reference sequence). The V segment lost 6 bases and the J segment 0 bases; nucleotides outside the gene matches: 2. This CDR3 contains 14 residues. The CDR3 DNA is TGTGCCAGTAGCGACAGGGGGATGAACACTGAAGCTTTCTTT. Protein sequence: CASSDRGMNTEAFF.

This chain links TRBV6-5 with TRBJ1-4; TRBD1 aligns across 7 bases. This CDR3 spans 14 amino acids. CDR1 is MNHEY and CDR2 is SVGAGI in the germline V gene. J gave up 2 bases and V 6 bases, and 3 bases lay outside the gene matches. The CDR3 loop is CASSRQGTNEKLFF. The CDR3 nucleotides are TGTGCCAGCAGCCGACAGGGTACTAATGAAAAACTGTTTTTT.

This chain links TRBV4-2 with TRBJ1-2; tentative D call: TRBD1 (6 bases). This CDR3 is 16 amino acids long. The germline V gene encodes CDR1 LGHNA and CDR2 YNFKEQ. V was cut by 1 base and J by 2 bases, with 14 bases left in between. For the CDR3, the DNA is TGTGCCAGCAGCCAAGGAGGCTACACAGGGAACTATGGCTACACCTTC. Encoded protein: CASSQGGYTGNYGYTF.

The chain employs TRBV2 and TRBJ2-3; TRBD1 might be the D (5 bases). The CDR3 is made up of 14 amino acids. Germline V gene data show CDR1 as SNHLY and CDR2 as FYNNEI. Between the trimmed V and J ends, which lost 2 bases and 6 bases, there was a span of 12 bases. The CDR3: CASSELRVADTQYF. The CDR3, as DNA: TGTGCCAGCAGTGAACTCAGGGTAGCCGATACGCAGTATTTT.

The CDR3 region is CASNPDRGRFYGYTF. DNA of the CDR3: TGTGCCAGTAACCCGGACAGGGGTAGGTTCTATGGCTACACCTTC. The rearrangement joins TRBV19 to TRBJ1-2, with 9 nucleotides matching TRBD1. The V and J ends lost 7 bases and 4 bases, in that order; junction bases with no gene match: 10. This CDR3 has 15 residues. From germline, CDR1 is LNHDA and CDR2 SQIVND (reference sequence).

The CDR3 DNA sequence: TGTGCCAGCGCTGCCTCGCGTGAAAAACTGTTTTTT. Amino acid sequence: CASAASREKLFF. The V gene is TRBV2, the J gene TRBJ1-4; no clear D. The V end was cut by 8 bases, the J end by 7 bases, with 11 bases between. This CDR3 has 12 amino acids. In germline, CDR1 is SNHLY, CDR2 FYNNEI.

This chain connects TRBV5-4 to TRBJ2-3; 9 nucleotides match TRBD1. V lost 5 bases to trimming and J lost 4 bases; unmatched junction nucleotides: 8. Germline values: CDR1 SGHNT, CDR2 YYREEE (reference sequence). This CDR3 spans 15 amino acids. The CDR3 DNA follows: TGTGCCAGCAGGGCCGGGACAGGGCAAGCAGATACGCAGTATTTT. The encoded protein is CASRAGTGQADTQYF.

The chain has TRBV19 and TRBJ1-2, with 12 bases matching TRBD1. This CDR3 has 16 amino acids. V shed 3 bases and J 2 bases; nucleotides not matched to a gene: 4. CDR1 and CDR2 (germline): LNHDA, SQIVND (reference sequence). The DNA of the CDR3 is TGTGCCAGTAGTATGGGGACAGGGGGCTTCAACTATGGCTACACCTTC. Amino acid sequence: CASSMGTGGFNYGYTF.

This clone was seen more than once but under ten times. This chain links TRBV2 with TRBJ2-6, with D possibly TRBD1 on 6 matching bases. CDR3 length: 17 amino acids. Trimming removed 2 bases at V and 4 bases at J, with 15 bases between. The germline gives CDR1 SNHLY, CDR2 FYNNEI. The CDR3 DNA reads as TGTGCCAGCAGTGAACAGGGGTGGGGCTCCGGGGCCAACGTCCTGACTTTC. Translated, it gives CASSEQGWGSGANVLTF.

The genes are TRBV28 and TRBJ1-4; 8 bases fit TRBD1. CDR3 size: 15 residues. In germline, CDR1 is MDHEN, CDR2 SYDVKM. The V segment lost 4 bases and the J segment 5 bases; nucleotides outside the gene matches: 6. The DNA of the CDR3 is TGTGCCAGCAGTTATGACAGGGGTCGGAATGAAAAACTGTTTTTT. This codes for CASSYDRGRNEKLFF.

V usage is TRBV28 and J usage is TRBJ1-5, with D uncertain. V was shortened by 6 bases and J by 7 bases, with 19 bases between the two germline ends. The CDR3 has 15 residues. Germline V gives CDR1 MDHEN, CDR2 SYDVKM. The CDR3 DNA is TGTGCCAGCAGCTGGAATCAGGATTGGTCCCAGCCCCAGCATTTT. Its protein is CASSWNQDWSQPQHF.

The V call is TRBV4-2, the J call TRBJ1-4; the match to TRBD1 covers 7 bases. The CDR3 has 14 residues. Germline V gene sequence: CDR1 LGHNA, CDR2 YNFKEQ. V dropped 4 bases and J dropped 6; count of bases not matched to a gene: 5. For the CDR3, the DNA is TGTGCCAGCAGCCTCAAGGGGGCGGATGAAAAACTGTTTTTT. Residues: CASSLKGADEKLFF.

V usage is TRBV2 and J usage is TRBJ2-3, with TRBD1 matching over 8 bases. Trimming cost V 6 bases and J 5 bases; bases outside gene matches: 10. This CDR3 has 15 residues. Per the germline V gene, CDR1 is SNHLY and CDR2 is FYNNEI. The chain's CDR3 is CASRIPTGVRDTQYF. The CDR3 DNA reads TGTGCCAGCAGGATACCGACAGGGGTGAGAGATACGCAGTATTTT.

The V and J genes are TRBV5-1 and TRBJ2-1, with D possibly TRBD2 on 6 matching bases. There are 14 residues in the CDR3. V shed 4 bases and J shed 0 bases, with 8 bases lying between them. In germline, CDR1 is SGHRS, CDR2 YFSETQ. This CDR3 is CASSGGSSYNEQFF. For the CDR3, the DNA is TGCGCCAGCAGCGGGGGGAGCTCCTACAATGAGCAGTTCTTC.

About this clone itself: At one boundary the junction diverges from the germline segment, which might be a read error. The V call is TRBV12-3 or TRBV12-4, the J call TRBJ1-2; 7 bases fit TRBD1. The CDR3 covers 12 residues. Here the CDR3 reads CASTLGGLTYTF. The CDR3 nucleotides are TGTGCCAGCACTTTAGGGGGCTTGACTTACACCTTC.

J is TRBJ2-1 and V is TRBV7-2, with TRBD2 matching 8 bases. Trimming took 1 base from V and 8 from J; bases not matched to a gene: 7. The germline V gene encodes CDR1 SGHTA and CDR2 FQGNSA. This CDR3 contains 15 residues. The CDR3 region has the DNA TGTGCCAGCAGCTTAGTCGGGACTAGAAATGATGAGCAGTTCTTC. Translating it yields CASSLVGTRNDEQFF.

The chain employs TRBV6-5 and TRBJ1-2, with TRBD1 as a possible D gene (5 bases). The length of the CDR3 is 15 residues. V was cut by 2 bases and J by 0 bases, with 10 bases left in between. Germline V gives CDR1 MNHEY, CDR2 SVGAGI. CDR3 in DNA: TGTGCCAGCAGTTACCAGGGTACAGCTAACTATGGCTACACCTTC. It is translated as CASSYQGTANYGYTF.

The chain employs TRBV11-2 and TRBJ2-3; 10 bases are a match to TRBD2. The germline CDR1 and CDR2 sequences are SGHAT and FQNNGV. The CDR3 sequence is 15 residues long. J lost 3 bases, V lost 3 bases, and 3 bases had no gene match. The CDR3 DNA is TGTGCCAGCAGCTTCACTAGCGGGGATACAGATACGCAGTATTTT. Translating it yields CASSFTSGDTDTQYF.